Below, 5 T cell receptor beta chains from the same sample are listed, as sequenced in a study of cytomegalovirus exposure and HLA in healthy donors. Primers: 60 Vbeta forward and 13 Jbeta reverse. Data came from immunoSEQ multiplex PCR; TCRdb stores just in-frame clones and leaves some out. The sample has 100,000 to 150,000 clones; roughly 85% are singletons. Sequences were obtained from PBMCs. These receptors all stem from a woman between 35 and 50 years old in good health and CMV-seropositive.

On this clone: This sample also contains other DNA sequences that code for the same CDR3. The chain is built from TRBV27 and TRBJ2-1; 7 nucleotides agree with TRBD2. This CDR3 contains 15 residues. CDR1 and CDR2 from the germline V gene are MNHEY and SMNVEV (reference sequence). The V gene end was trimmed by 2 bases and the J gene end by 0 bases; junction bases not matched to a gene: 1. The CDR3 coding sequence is TGTGCCAGCAGTTTACGCGGGAGCTCCTACAATGAGCAGTTCTTC. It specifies CASSLRGSSYNEQFF.

The CDR3 DNA is TGCGCCAGCAAGAACCGGGACAGGGGGGTTTACGAGCAGTACTTC. This sequence encodes CASKNRDRGVYEQYF. The J gene is TRBJ2-7, the V gene TRBV23-1; TRBD1 matches at 11 bases. TRBV23-1 is reported as an ORF; its role is uncertain. The CDR3 is 15 amino acids. Losses at the gene ends were 7 bases for V and 4 bases for J; bases not matched to a gene: 9.

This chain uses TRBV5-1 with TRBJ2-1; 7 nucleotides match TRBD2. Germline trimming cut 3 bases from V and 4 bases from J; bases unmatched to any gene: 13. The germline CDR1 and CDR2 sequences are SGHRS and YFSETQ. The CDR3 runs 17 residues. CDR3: CASSYLQGGRAYNEQFF. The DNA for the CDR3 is TGCGCCAGCAGCTACCTCCAGGGCGGGAGAGCTTACAATGAGCAGTTCTTC.

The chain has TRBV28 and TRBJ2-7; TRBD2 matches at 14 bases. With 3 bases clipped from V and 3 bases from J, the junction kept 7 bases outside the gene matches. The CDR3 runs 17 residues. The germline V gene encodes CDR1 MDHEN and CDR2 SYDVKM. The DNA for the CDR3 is TGTGCCAGCAGTTTTCCGGGACTAGCGGGAGAGAACTACGAGCAGTACTTC. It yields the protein CASSFPGLAGENYEQYF.

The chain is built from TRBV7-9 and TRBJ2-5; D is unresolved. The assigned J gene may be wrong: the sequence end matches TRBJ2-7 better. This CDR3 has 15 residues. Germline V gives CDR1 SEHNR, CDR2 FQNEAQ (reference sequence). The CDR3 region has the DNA TGTGCCAGCAGCTTAGGGCTAGAGAGCTCCTACGAGCAGTACTTC. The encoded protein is CASSLGLESSYEQYF.